A selection of T cell receptor beta chains follows, all from one sample in a study of molecular identifiers for immune sequencing clone quantification. TCRdb re-called the PCR reads with MiXCR, one entry per CDR3 protein. The table has 460,000 or so distinct CDR3 sequences, under 30% seen once. What was sequenced was naive CD8+ T cells from blood, with Jurkat cell RNA spiked in. Every receptor here comes from a human donor in good health. Some libraries in this study had Jurkat cell RNA spiked in. Both conserved end residues are part of each CDR3. D genes are given only for firm matches. A clone size is listed for some rows: how often the clone was seen (once, few, many), or a class if it is expanded.

d_gene,v_gene,abundance,j_gene,CDR3aa
NA,TRBV3-2,NA,TRBJ2-6,CASSQGSPDQGDGANVLTF
NA,TRBV27,few,TRBJ2-1,CASSPLLEGGQNEQFF
NA,TRBV6-2/TRBV6-3,few,TRBJ2-3,CASSSPRRDGGTDTQYF
TRBD2,TRBV27,few,TRBJ2-1,CASSVGEGLYNEQFF
TRBD1,TRBV6-5,NA,TRBJ1-3,CASSYQKDRALQSGNTTYF
NA,TRBV30,once,TRBJ2-7,CAWSLRVSYEQCF
NA,TRBV12-3/TRBV12-4,once,TRBJ2-7,CASSLGVERYF
TRBD2,TRBV6-4,NA,TRBJ2-2,CASSPELAVSTGELFF
TRBD2,TRBV20-1,NA,TRBJ2-1,CSAREPGLAGNEQFF
NA,TRBV25-1,once,TRBJ2-1,CASSEMRESSVDEQFF
NA,TRBV4-3,many,TRBJ1-5,CASSQEVLSGKPQHF
NA,TRBV4-3,many,TRBJ2-7,CASSPARHYEQYF
NA,TRBV28,few,TRBJ2-7,CASQRWVEQYF
NA,TRBV5-6,NA,TRBJ2-1,CASSLGTLEYNEQFF
TRBD1,TRBV15,many,TRBJ2-7,CATSTMTGTYEQYF
NA,TRBV6-5,NA,TRBJ2-3,CASSYSVGYPDTQYF
NA,TRBV12-5,few,TRBJ1-5,CASGLVLGGGGFHQPQHF
NA,TRBV12-3/TRBV12-4,many,TRBJ1-1,CASSRAGSGAEAFF
NA,TRBV28,NA,TRBJ2-1,CASSFRGHYSEQFF
NA,TRBV12-3/TRBV12-4,few,TRBJ1-5,CASSFNPGRFSNQPQHF
NA,TRBV10-3,many,TRBJ2-5,CAISDGLQETQYF
NA,TRBV20-1,few,TRBJ1-1,CSASRDPGYTEAFF
NA,TRBV27,NA,TRBJ1-5,CASSLSWGLSNQPQHF
NA,TRBV4-1,NA,TRBJ1-2,CASSQDRGGIGDWDGYTF
NA,TRBV7-8,many,TRBJ2-3,CASSPLQPADTQYF
TRBD2,TRBV4-3,many,TRBJ2-5,CASSQDVTSGKSAQYF
TRBD1,TRBV6-5,NA,TRBJ2-3,CAGSFYRDRVDTQCF
NA,TRBV27,NA,TRBJ2-7,CASSFDRLAYEQYF
NA,TRBV3-1,many,TRBJ1-5,CASSQEDQPQHF
TRBD2,TRBV7-9,NA,TRBJ2-5,CASSLGASGEQEAQYF
NA,TRBV11-2,many,TRBJ2-1,CASSSLRNEQFF
TRBD1,TRBV29-1,many,TRBJ2-3,CSVAQGVGDTQYF
TRBD2,TRBV20-1,many,TRBJ2-5,CSARDKRDYLQETQYF
TRBD2,TRBV11-2,few,TRBJ2-3,CASSLVGLAGRTDTQYF
NA,TRBV29-1,many,TRBJ1-2,CSVDGQDYIGYTF
NA,TRBV7-9,few,TRBJ1-1,CASSLPQSPGRNTEAFF
TRBD2,TRBV5-5,NA,TRBJ2-7,CASSSKGLVVEQYF
NA,TRBV6-2/TRBV6-3,NA,TRBJ2-5,CASKSQYF
TRBD1,TRBV12-3/TRBV12-4,few,TRBJ1-1,CASLEGATEAFF
NA,TRBV27,NA,TRBJ1-1,CASSPHIFYTEAFF
TRBD2,TRBV6-2/TRBV6-3,few,TRBJ2-7,CASSYDAFLEAGVLDEQYF
NA,TRBV28,few,TRBJ1-6,CASSPRTYSPLHF
NA,TRBV6-2/TRBV6-3,many,TRBJ2-5,CASSYLGRPQETQYF
NA,TRBV7-9,NA,TRBJ2-1,CASRGGIDEQFF
NA,TRBV21-1,many,TRBJ1-5,CASSGGGVNQPQHF
NA,TRBV21-1,many,TRBJ2-3,CASILYATADADTQYF
NA,TRBV4-1,many,TRBJ2-7,CASSPGTLYEQYF
NA,TRBV12-3/TRBV12-4,NA,TRBJ2-2,CASSTSGVGELFF
NA,TRBV19,NA,TRBJ2-3,CASSIRSDTQYF
NA,TRBV28,NA,TRBJ2-3,CASSSQGRTDTQYF
NA,TRBV6-2/TRBV6-3,few,TRBJ2-7,CASRSSGDEQYF
NA,TRBV6-2/TRBV6-3,many,TRBJ1-5,CASSYWDGVKHF
TRBD1,TRBV6-5,once,TRBJ1-1,CASSRRDRGSTEAFF
NA,TRBV10-3,many,TRBJ1-1,CAISRPDGTSEAFF
NA,TRBV28,few,TRBJ2-3,CASSPHSASTDTQYF